This passage covers 14 T cell receptor beta chains from one sample sequenced in a study of cytomegalovirus exposure and HLA in healthy donors. Both 60 Vbeta primers and 13 Jbeta primers went into the PCR. Sequencing used immunoSEQ multiplex PCR; TCRdb keeps in-frame clones, though not all of them. The sample holds 75,000 to 90,000 clones, 75% to 90% seen once. Sequences were obtained from PBMCs. These receptors were obtained from a man aged 35 to 55 in good health and CMV-seropositive.

This chain uses TRBV27 with TRBJ1-1; the D is unclear. This CDR3 spans 13 amino acids. The V end was cut by 4 bases, the J end by 2 bases, with 8 bases between. Germline V CDR1 and CDR2: MNHEY, SMNVEV (reference sequence). The CDR3 sequence: CASSSHRNTEAFF. CDR3 DNA sequence: TGTGCCAGCAGTTCGCACAGAAACACTGAAGCTTTCTTT.

CDR3 amino acids: CASSGTGGLSEKLFF. The CDR3 DNA is TGTGCCAGCAGCGGGACAGGGGGGTTGAGTGAAAAACTGTTTTTT. The chain combines TRBV7-2 with TRBJ1-4; 11 nucleotides agree with TRBD1. CDR1 SGHTA and CDR2 FQGNSA come from the germline V gene. V lost 5 bases to trimming and J lost 7 bases; unmatched junction nucleotides: 6. The CDR3 consists of 15 residues.

Only a few counts were recorded for this clone. The rearrangement joins TRBV28 to TRBJ2-2, with 8 positions matching TRBD2. The CDR3 is 15 residues long. Germline CDR1 MDHEN, CDR2 SYDVKM. After removal of 5 bases from V and 2 bases from J, the junction contained 4 bases not matched to a gene. The CDR3 coding sequence is TGTGCCAGCAGTACTAGCGGAGCTAACACCGGGGAGCTGTTTTTT. It codes for CASSTSGANTGELFF.

The rearrangement uses TRBV7-8 and TRBJ1-1; D not resolved. There are 16 residues in the CDR3. Per the germline V gene, CDR1 is SGHVS and CDR2 is FQNEAQ. The V end lost 6 bases, the J end lost 4 bases, and 21 bases lay between the germline ends. CDR3 in amino acids: CASRREAAALGTEAFF. The CDR3 bases are TGTGCCAGCAGGAGGGAAGCAGCGGCCTTGGGCACTGAAGCTTTCTTT.

This clone was seen only a few times. V is TRBV4-1 and J is TRBJ1-2, with D hard to call. The V gene lost 1 base and the J gene lost 2 bases, with 14 bases spanning the gap. Germline assignment: CDR1 MGHRA and CDR2 YSYEKL. CDR3 length: 16 residues. The CDR3 DNA is TGCGCCAGCAGCCAAGGGGAGGGAGAACCAAACTATGGCTACACCTTC. It codes for CASSQGEGEPNYGYTF.

The gene calls are TRBV10-2 and TRBJ2-5; a weak D match, TRBD1 (5 bases). The J call may be in error: the DNA end matches TRBJ2-7 better. In germline, CDR1 is WSHSY, CDR2 SAAADI. This CDR3 has 16 residues. The DNA of the CDR3 is TGCGCCAGCAGTGAGATAAGGGGAACCACCTCCTACGAGCAGTACTTC. Its protein is CASSEIRGTTSYEQYF.

V gene TRBV2 combines with J gene TRBJ2-7; 10 bases agree with TRBD2. This CDR3 has 18 residues. The V and J ends lost 3 bases and 4 bases, in that order; junction bases with no gene match: 15. CDR1 is SNHLY and CDR2 is FYNNEI in the germline V gene. The CDR3: CASSDYQRGGVFRYEQYF. CDR3 sequence (DNA): TGTGCCAGCAGTGACTACCAGCGGGGGGGTGTTTTTAGATACGAGCAGTACTTC.

The CDR3, as DNA: TGCGCCAGCAGCTTGGCCCCTAGCGGGGGGGCCGGCGGGGAGCTGTTTTTT. The encoded protein is CASSLAPSGGAGGELFF. The gene calls are TRBV5-1 and TRBJ2-2, with 12 bases matching TRBD2. V lost 0 bases to trimming and J lost 7 bases; unmatched junction nucleotides: 7. Per the germline V gene, CDR1 is SGHRS and CDR2 is YFSETQ. The CDR3 loop spans 17 amino acids.

V and J are TRBV29-1 and TRBJ1-3, with D possibly TRBD1 on 5 matching bases. CDR3 length: 13 residues. Germline CDR1 and CDR2: SQVTM and ANQGSEA. V lost 4 bases and J lost 2, with 9 bases in between. CDR3 loop: CSVGQGAGNTIYF. CDR3 in DNA: TGCAGCGTTGGCCAAGGGGCTGGAAACACCATATATTTT.

This clone has more than one count but fewer than ten. The genes are TRBV6-1 and TRBJ2-2, with D possibly being TRBD1 (5 bases). This CDR3 has 15 residues. CDR1 and CDR2 (germline): MNHNS, SASEGT. V gave up 7 bases and J gave up 1 base, with 13 bases separating them. CDR3 DNA sequence: TGTGCCAGCAACCGCCAGGGTCGGAACACCGGGGAGCTGTTTTTT. It codes for CASNRQGRNTGELFF.

The chain uses TRBV5-1 and TRBJ2-5; 8 bases agree with TRBD2. This CDR3 contains 14 residues. Per the germline V gene, CDR1 is SGHRS and CDR2 is YFSETQ. The J segment lost 3 bases and the V segment lost 0 bases, leaving 1 base of the junction unmatched. The CDR3: CASSLGAGEETQYF. The CDR3 nucleotides read TGCGCCAGCAGCTTGGGAGCGGGAGAAGAGACCCAGTACTTC.

The chain carries TRBV11-3 and TRBJ2-2; D remains unclear. Germline CDR1 SGHNT, CDR2 YENEEA. Trimming took off 0 bases at V and 7 bases at J, with 6 bases between the two ends. CDR3 length: 13 residues. CDR3 protein: CASSLDSLGELFF. CDR3 in DNA: TGTGCCAGCAGCTTAGATAGCCTCGGGGAGCTGTTTTTT.

The rearrangement links TRBV29-1 to TRBJ2-5; 8 bases match TRBD2. The CDR3 is 15 residues long. Trimming removed 2 bases from V and 0 bases from J; junction bases left unmatched: 5. Germline values: CDR1 SQVTM, CDR2 ANQGSEA. CDR3 residues: CSVEFAGGHQETQYF. The CDR3 DNA follows: TGCAGCGTTGAATTTGCGGGAGGCCACCAAGAGACCCAGTACTTC. Full variable domain (rest looked up from reference TRBV29-1 and TRBJ2-5): SAVISQKPSRDICQRGTSLTIQCQVDSQVTMMFWYRQQPGQSLTLIATANQGSEATYESGFVIDKFPISRPNLTFSTLTVSNMSPEDSSIYLCSVEFAGGHQETQYFGPGTRLLVL.

This clone was detected only once. V usage is TRBV19 and J usage is TRBJ2-5; D may be TRBD2 (6 bases). The better agreement between TRBJ2-7 and the DNA end casts doubt on the J call. Germline-derived CDR1 and CDR2 are LNHDA and SQIVND (reference sequence). This CDR3 has 13 amino acids. As DNA, the CDR3 is TGTGCCAGTAGTGGGACTGGCCTCTACGAGCAGTACTTC. It translates to CASSGTGLYEQYF.